This TCR beta chain stems from a study of T cell responses to AZD1222 COVID-19 vaccine. Study results and caveats: In a largely white British group with more females than males, clonal diversity was possibly underestimated.

CDR3 length: 13 residues. CDR1 is MNHEY and CDR2 is SMNVEV in the germline V gene (reference sequence). The ends were cut back, 0 bases at V and 9 bases at J, with 9 bases in the middle. With respect to this clone: What it recognizes is unknown.

Sequenced by immunoSEQ multiplex PCR; TCRdb stores in-frame clones only, minus some. The table shows about 120,000 clones, with approximately 94% occurring only once. The sample consisted of peripheral blood, taken 28 days after the second AZD1222 dose. This TCR was sampled from an adult who received the AZD1222 COVID-19 vaccine. This chain joins TRBV27 and TRBJ2-1, with no clear D. The CDR3 is CASSLSWAGEQFF. As DNA, the CDR3 is TGTGCCAGCAGTTTATCGTGGGCTGGTGAGCAGTTCTTC.